Reported below is one TCR beta chain. CDR1 and CDR2 (germline): GTSNPN, SVGIG (reference sequence). V was cut by 5 bases and J by 5 bases, with 20 bases left in between. The CDR3 loop spans 15 amino acids. These data are taken from a study of cytomegalovirus exposure and HLA in healthy donors. Both 60 Vbeta primers and 13 Jbeta primers went into the PCR. The protocol was immunoSEQ multiplex PCR, while the TCRdb copy is restricted to in-frame clones and leaves out a portion. The sample contains about 190,000 clones, 65% to 85% of which appear only once. The receptor was isolated from a woman aged 18 to 35 in good health and CMV-seronegative. The genes are TRBV30 and TRBJ2-3; D call uncertain. The sequencing sample was made of PBMCs. CDR3 residues: CAWALLSRSGDTQYF. CDR3 sequence (DNA): TGTGCCTGGGCGCTGTTGAGTCGGTCGGGAGATACGCAGTATTTT.